The 14 T cell receptor beta chains listed next were all sequenced from one sample in a study of T cell clonality in common variable immunodeficiency. Data came from immunoSEQ multiplex PCR; TCRdb stores just in-frame clones and leaves some out. Listed here are some 44,000 clones without any singletons, the top ten holding 10%. The material sequenced was peripheral blood mononuclear cells. The receptors originated from a person aged 18 to 70 in good health.

This clone was counted many times. The read is 3 residues too short to cover the CDR3 end, so that end is filled in from the germline J gene. V is TRBV5-1 and J is TRBJ2-7; unclear D gene. Germline lookup yields CDR1 SGHRS and CDR2 YFSETQ. The V end was cut by 0 bases, the J end by 3 bases, with 16 bases between. This CDR3 is built from 16 residues. CDR3 bases read: TGCGCCAGCAGCTTGGCCGGAACATCAGGTCTCTACGAG. Its translation is CASSLAGTSGLYE. From start to end, the CDR3 is CASSLAGTSGLYEQYF.

This clone has a count of ten or more. The sequence runs out 3 residues before the end of the CDR3; the remainder is reconstructed from the germline J gene. This rearrangement joins TRBV7-9 to TRBJ1-2; D unresolved. This CDR3 is built from 14 residues. Trimming removed 5 bases at V and 0 bases at J, with 10 bases between. Germline V lookup: CDR1 SEHNR, CDR2 FQNEAQ (reference sequence). The CDR3 bases that were read are TGTGCCAGCAGCCAACAAACACCTAACTATGGC. Translating it yields CASSQQTPNYG. The whole CDR3 protein is CASSQQTPNYGYTF.

This clone was counted ten times or more. This CDR3 is CASSYSILYAFF. The CDR3 DNA, read in part, is TGTGCCAGCAGTTACTCCATCCTCTAT. The chain couples TRBV6-2 or TRBV6-3 to TRBJ1-1; no firm D call. The DNA ends 3 residues before the CDR3 does, and the rest of the CDR3 is filled in from the germline J gene. Germline values: CDR1 MNHEY, CDR2 SVGEGT. The CDR3 is 12 amino acids.

This clone was counted at least ten times. The CDR3 region is CASSLTSGRIQTQYF. The CDR3 DNA, read in part, is TGTGCCAGCAGCTTAACTAGCGGGAGGATCCAGACC. The chain is built from TRBV7-3 and TRBJ2-5; 10 bases agree with TRBD2. Read coverage stops 3 residues before the CDR3 terminus; the germline J gene supplies the remainder. The ends lost 0 bases at V and 6 bases at J; junction bases unmatched: 4. Germline V CDR1 and CDR2: SGHTA, FQGTGA. This CDR3 spans 15 amino acids.

This clone was seen repeatedly, ten times or more. The DNA ends 3 residues before the CDR3 does, and the rest of the CDR3 is filled in from the germline J gene. The V and J genes are TRBV5-4 and TRBJ2-1, with a tentative D call TRBD2 (6 bases). V lost 5 bases and J 8 bases, leaving 11 bases between the germline ends. Germline CDR1 SGHNT, CDR2 YYREEE (reference sequence). The CDR3 consists of 12 residues. The CDR3 sequence: CASRGGRDEQFF. CDR3 bases read: TGTGCCAGCAGGGGGGGACGGGATGAG.

This clone was observed many times. The read falls 3 residues short of the CDR3 end, and the missing part is taken from the germline J gene. The chain links TRBV20-1 to TRBJ2-6, with 12 nucleotides matching TRBD1. V shed 5 bases, J shed 1 base, and the junction held 3 bases outside the gene matches. Germline V gives CDR1 DFQATT, CDR2 SNEGSKA (reference sequence). This CDR3 is built from 16 residues. The DNA read from the CDR3 is TGCAGTGCTGGGGACAGGGGGCATTCTGGGGCCAACGTC. It is translated as CSAGDRGHSGANV. The entire CDR3 is CSAGDRGHSGANVLTF.

This clone was detected many times. Sequencing ends 3 residues short of the CDR3 end; the germline J gene provides the rest. The genes are TRBV7-8 and TRBJ2-5; the D gene is possibly TRBD1 (5 bases). V dropped 5 bases and J dropped 2 bases, with 21 bases sitting between them. This CDR3 contains 17 residues. Looked up from germline, CDR1 is SGHVS and CDR2 is FQNEAQ. The covered CDR3 bases are TGTGCCAGCAGCCGGCGATACAGGAAAGAGGTACAAGAGACC. Translated: CASSRRYRKEVQET. The whole CDR3 is CASSRRYRKEVQETQYF. Full variable domain (rest looked up from reference TRBV7-8 and TRBJ2-5): GAGVSQSPRYKVAKRGQDVALRCDPISGHVSLFWYQQALGQGPEFLTYFQNEAQLDKSGLPSDRFFAERPEGSVSTLKIQRTQQEDSAVYLCASSRRYRKEVQETQYFGPGTRLLVL.

This clone has ten or more counts. The DNA ends 3 residues before the CDR3 does, and the rest of the CDR3 is filled in from the germline J gene. The chain joins TRBV7-9 to TRBJ1-2; D ambiguous. This CDR3 contains 13 residues. CDR1 and CDR2 from the germline V gene are SEHNR and FQNEAQ (reference sequence). The CDR3 DNA, read in part, is TGTGCCAGCAGCTTGGGTCAGGTTTTGGGC. Translating it yields CASSLGQVLG. The entire CDR3 reads CASSLGQVLGYTF.

This clone showed up many times. The CDR3 extends 3 residues past the end of the read, so its final part is completed from the germline J gene. This rearrangement joins TRBV18 to TRBJ1-6, with 7 nucleotides matching TRBD1. The CDR3 covers 16 residues. The germline CDR1 and CDR2 sequences are KGHSH and LQKENI. V was clipped by 1 base and J by 7 bases; unmatched bases: 7. The sequenced part of the CDR3 DNA is TGTGCCAGCTCACCACAAAGTTGGACAGGAAATTCACCC. This gives the protein CASSPQSWTGNSP. The CDR3 reads in full as CASSPQSWTGNSPLHF.

This clone was counted at least ten times. The read comes to an end 3 residues before the CDR3 does, leaving the germline J gene to fill in the end. The gene calls are TRBV5-1 and TRBJ1-1, with 10 nucleotides matching TRBD1. The length of the CDR3 is 17 residues. With V trimmed by 4 bases and J by 4 bases, 13 bases remained unmatched. The germline CDR1 and CDR2 sequences are SGHRS and YFSETQ. Incomplete CDR3 DNA: TGCGCCAGCAGCCCGTCGACAGGGGGCGCGACCTCCACTGAA. Residues: CASSPSTGGATSTE. The complete CDR3 sequence is CASSPSTGGATSTEAFF.

This clone occurred many times. The read comes to an end 3 residues before the CDR3 does, leaving the germline J gene to fill in the end. The V and J genes are TRBV6-2 or TRBV6-3 and TRBJ2-4; 9 bases agree with TRBD1. With 5 bases clipped from V and 2 bases from J, the junction kept 10 bases outside the gene matches. Germline CDR1 and CDR2: MNHEY and SVGEGT. This CDR3 has 17 amino acids. The CDR3 sequence is CASSSGQGRASKNIQYF. The CDR3 DNA, read in part, is TGTGCCAGCAGTAGCGGACAGGGGAGGGCTTCCAAAAACATT.

This clone was detected ten times or more. The read finishes 3 residues shy of the CDR3 end, and the germline J gene is used to complete it. The chain carries TRBV6-1 and TRBJ2-5, with 7 nucleotides matching TRBD1. The junction had 3 bases not matched to a gene; V was cut back by 3 bases and J by 5 bases. Germline CDR1 and CDR2: MNHNS and SASEGT. The CDR3 is made up of 13 amino acids. The CDR3 DNA, read in part, is TGTGCCAGCAGTGACAGGGGGAGTGAGACC. Its translation is CASSDRGSET. The full-length CDR3 reads as CASSDRGSETQYF.

This clone was detected ten times or more. Coverage ceases 3 residues before the CDR3 finishes, and the germline J gene fills in the end. This rearrangement joins TRBV5-5 to TRBJ1-1; D might be TRBD1 (6 bases). Germline V gene sequence: CDR1 SGHKS, CDR2 YYEKEE (reference sequence). The CDR3 spans 13 residues. This CDR3 is CASSSRQAQVAFF. Partial CDR3 DNA: TGTGCCAGCAGCTCCCGACAGGCCCAGGTC.

This clone was recorded at least ten times. The CDR3 extends 3 residues past the end of the read, so its final part is completed from the germline J gene. The rearrangement uses TRBV7-3 and TRBJ2-1, with 9 nucleotides matching TRBD1. Trimming cost V 4 bases and J 7 bases; bases outside gene matches: 8. The CDR3 sequence is 15 residues long. Germline CDR1 is SGHTA and CDR2 is FQGTGA. CDR3 sequence reads: CASSSPGDRDNEQFF. The CDR3 DNA, read in part, is TGTGCCAGCAGCTCCCCAGGGGACAGGGATAATGAG. Combining the CDR3 with reference TRBV7-3 and TRBJ2-1 gives the whole variable domain GAGVSQTPSNKVTEKGKYVELRCDPISGHTALYWYRQSLGQGPEFLIYFQGTGAADDSGLPNDRFFAVRPEGSVSTLKIQRTERGDSAVYLCASSSPGDRDNEQFFGPGTRLTVL.